This T cell receptor beta chain was retrieved from a study of graft-versus-host responses after intestinal transplantation (dated by TCRdb to the early 2020s). Some background on the complete study: Multivisceral, liver-intestinal, or isolated intestinal transplants were received by the recipients. Anti-thymocyte globulin induction was given to all recipients, followed by maintenance tacrolimus and steroids for roughly 3 years. Bulk TCR-beta CDR3 sequencing was used to track graft-versus-host and host-versus-graft alloreactive T cell clones in the graft, circulation and bone marrow after intestinal transplantation. Alloreactive clones were identified by sequencing pre-transplant mixed lymphocyte reaction products and comparing these products with unstimulated pre-transplant donor and recipient T cells. The cohort enrolled under 30 intestinal transplant recipients, one of whom was a retransplant, and 3 patients without pretransplant specimens were excluded. Donor T cell macrochimerism was defined as a peak of at least 4% donor T cells among recipient peripheral blood mononuclear cells. Rather than being sequenced by the commercial service, samples from a few later patients were sequenced in-house on an Illumina MiSeq and processed with MiXCR.

The label giving this sample's time point can be read as: cells obtained before transplantation from donor or recipient. CD3+CD4+ and CD3+CD8+ populations were FACS-sorted from unstimulated pre-transplant donor and recipient cells taken from spleen or lymph nodes. The protocol used for the library was the immunoSEQ multiplex PCR assay. In most patients, genomic DNA was isolated using the Qiagen DNeasy Blood and Tissue Kit and sent frozen to Adaptive Biotechnologies for TCR sequencing. For most patients, genomic DNA was subjected to high-throughput TCR-beta CDR3 sequencing by Adaptive Biotechnologies. Concerning the study's data processing: TCR sequencing data were retrieved from Adaptive's ImmunoSEQ software for 18 patients, whereas a few other patients were processed with MiXCR and VDJtools. CD4 versus CD8 sorting errors were corrected by removing sequences found in both subsets at a frequency ratio below 5:1. CDR3 nucleotide sequences shared by donor and recipient were removed because the origin of these sequences could not be assigned. At least 2-fold expansion over unstimulated cells and a minimum CFSE-low frequency of 0.002% (template counts) or 0.001% (read counts) were required for clones to be classified as alloreactive. Mappable clones were those detected in sequenced pre-transplant spleen, lymph node, or MLR CFSE-low populations of the donor or recipient. Cumulative frequency of alloreactive clones was calculated as a percentage of all sequences weighted by copy number. TCRdb took this table from immuneACCESS and kept in-frame rearrangements with V and J called. Such tables lack part of the clones; where checked against another copy, unresolved V genes explain under half of the gap, and the rest is unexplained. V and J calls and clone size are those listed in that table; D and trimming were worked out from the DNA. Here the sample has just over 85,000 clones; 85% to 95% occur a single time. The ten largest clones add up to roughly 0.44% of the sample.

General study outcomes and caveats: Early after transplant, peak levels of circulating GvH clones were associated with declines in HvG clones. GvH clones were found in recipient bone marrow, and some of the GvH clones appeared earlier in ileal mucosa or blood, which is consistent with an intestinal mucosal origin. The relatively low number and heterogeneity of intestinal transplant patients limited the conclusions. Patients with donor T cell macrochimerism had high GvH to HvG T cell clonal ratios in their allografts.

Regarding this clone: Its target antigen remains unknown. No base qualities exist here, and no much larger clone lies one base off it.

Including cysteine and phenylalanine, the CDR3 has 14 amino acids. Just CDR3 DNA is preserved here, 42 bases in frame from base 1. In the germline V gene (reference sequence), CDR1 corresponds to LNHDA and CDR2 to SQIVND. V gives up 3 bases and J gives up 4 bases, and the segment between their germline ends measures 9 bases. The sequencing used unstimulated CD8+ T cells sorted from spleen or lymph node cells, collected before transplant. This clonotype was obtained from a human donor who was the organ donor for an intestinal transplant. Recombination connected TRBV19 to TRBJ2-2, with the identity of the D gene unclear. The DNA is TGTGCCAGTAGTATTTTTCACTCCACCGGGGAGCTGTTTTTT. This gives the protein CASSIFHSTGELFF.